This T cell receptor (beta chain) is drawn from a study of CD8 T cells in Susac syndrome. RNA amounts of roughly 0.5 to 1 ug underwent reverse transcription with random hexamers. It was immunoSEQ multiplex PCR that amplified TCR beta CDR3 across 54 Vbeta and 13 Jbeta. TCRdb re-analysed the immunoSEQ multiplex PCR reads in MiXCR, keeping a single row per CDR3 protein. The sample lists 150,000 to 250,000 distinct CDR3 sequences, about 95% occurring once. After removal of 1 base from V and 6 bases from J, the junction contained 7 bases not matched to a gene. Germline V lookup: CDR1 SGDLS, CDR2 YYNGEE. The CDR3 is 16 amino acids.

Material for sequencing was CD4+ T cells from PBMCs. The clonotype was recovered from a human donor with multiple sclerosis. The rearrangement links TRBV9 to TRBJ2-2, with 9 bases fitting TRBD2. Here the CDR3 reads CASSVTGLAGPGELFF. The CDR3 DNA follows: TGTGCCAGCAGCGTAACGGGACTAGCCGGCCCCGGGGAGCTGTTTTTT. Together with reference TRBV9 and TRBJ2-2, the CDR3 gives the full variable domain: DSGVTQTPKHLITATGQRVTLRCSPRSGDLSVYWYQQSLDQGLQFLIQYYNGEERAKGNILERFSAQQFPDLHSELNLSSLELGDSALYFCASSVTGLAGPGELFFGEGSRLTVL.